This T cell receptor (beta chain) is drawn from a study of cytomegalovirus exposure and HLA in healthy donors. Study conclusions and caveats: Later analysis indicated greater clonal expansion among HLA-associated TCR beta chains than among equally common other chains.

PCR primers comprised 60 Vbeta and 13 Jbeta primers. Generated by immunoSEQ multiplex PCR, the TCRdb table keeps only in-frame clones and is missing some. Of around 140,000 clones in the sample, around 77% are singletons; the top ten hold approximately 0.9%. This CDR3 comprises 13 residues. The germline gives CDR1 SQVTM, CDR2 ANQGSEA. V lost 7 bases to trimming and J lost 1 base, with 13 bases between them. Concerning this clone: The antigen remains undetermined.

The receptor's source is a woman aged 60-75 years in good health and CMV-seronegative. The gene calls are TRBV29-1 and TRBJ2-5; D is perhaps TRBD2 (5 bases). The sequenced material came from PBMCs. CDR3 protein: CSGIPRGQETQYF. CDR3 in DNA: TGCAGCGGTATCCCTCGGGGCCAAGAGACCCAGTACTTC.